This paragraph reports one T cell receptor beta chain. This entry is derived from a study of blood T cell repertoires in COVID-19. The wider study: There were acute and convalescent COVID-19 samples, and they came from the United States, Italy and Spain. Nucleic acid was either cDNA or gDNA, and it came from T cells, B-cell-depleted T cells, or PBMCs.

Trimming took 5 bases from V and 5 from J, leaving 13 bases between them. This CDR3 is built from 14 residues. The germline gives CDR1 MNHEY, CDR2 SVGAGI. Study processing details: Estimation of nucleated cell counts relied on the amplification of reference gene primers. The method was immunoSEQ multiplex PCR; TCRdb's version includes in-frame clones alone and lacks a portion of them. V, J and clone size reflect that table, while D and trimming were determined from the DNA. The sample has about 100,000 clones, about 86% seen once. Sequencing input: peripheral blood. This sequence joins TRBV6-5 and TRBJ1-5; TRBD1 might be the D (5 bases). The sequence was collected from a human donor in a cohort sampled during active COVID-19. In nucleotides, the CDR3 is TGTGCCAGCAGTCCGCGGGGGGAAGATCAGCCCCAGCATTTT. Translated: CASSPRGEDQPQHF.